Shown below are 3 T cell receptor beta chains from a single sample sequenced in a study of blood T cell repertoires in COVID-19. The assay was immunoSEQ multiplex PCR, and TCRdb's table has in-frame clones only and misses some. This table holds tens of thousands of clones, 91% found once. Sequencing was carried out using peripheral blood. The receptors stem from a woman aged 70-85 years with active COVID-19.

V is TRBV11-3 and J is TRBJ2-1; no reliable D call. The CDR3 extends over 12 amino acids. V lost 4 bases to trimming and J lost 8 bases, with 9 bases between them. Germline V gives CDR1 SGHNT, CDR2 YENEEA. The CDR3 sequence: CASSSRSYEQFF. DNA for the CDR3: TGTGCCAGCAGCTCCAGATCCTATGAGCAGTTCTTC.

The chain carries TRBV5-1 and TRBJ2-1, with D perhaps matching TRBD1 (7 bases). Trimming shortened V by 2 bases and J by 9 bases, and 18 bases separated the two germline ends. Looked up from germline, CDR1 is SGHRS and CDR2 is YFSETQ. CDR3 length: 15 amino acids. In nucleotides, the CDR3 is TGCGCCAGCAGCTTCAGGGGGGAGGTAATAGGTGAGCAGTTCTTC. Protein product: CASSFRGEVIGEQFF.

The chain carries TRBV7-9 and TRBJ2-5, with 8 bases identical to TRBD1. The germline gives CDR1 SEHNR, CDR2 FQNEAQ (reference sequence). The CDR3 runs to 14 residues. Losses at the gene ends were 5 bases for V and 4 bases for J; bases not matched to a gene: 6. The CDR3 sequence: CASSTDRGLETQYF. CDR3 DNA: TGTGCCAGCAGCACAGACAGGGGATTAGAGACCCAGTACTTC. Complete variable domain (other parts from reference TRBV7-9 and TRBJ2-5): DTGVSQNPRHKITKRGQNVTFRCDPISEHNRLYWYRQTLGQGPEFLTYFQNEAQLEKSRLLSDRFSAERPKGSFSTLEIQRTEQGDSAMYLCASSTDRGLETQYFGPGTRLLVL.